The present TCR beta chain was sequenced within a study of tumor and adjacent non-tumor tissue in lung cancer. Findings of the study overall: Tumor tissue had significantly higher TCR diversity than normal lung. Top 100 clones took a larger repertoire share in normal lung.

Note on this clonotype: The antigen is not known.

Deletions cut 8 bases from V and 1 base from J, with 14 bases between. CDR1 is DFQATT, CDR2 SNEGSKA, per germline (reference sequence). This CDR3 has 13 residues. TCRbeta libraries were built with three rounds of nested PCR, modified from ARM-PCR. TCRdb itself ran the multiplex PCR reads through MiXCR, one entry per CDR3 protein. The table has some 70,000 distinct CDR3 sequences, roughly 70% seen once; the top ten hold around 30%. The template was RNA from unsorted bulk tissue. Distant lung tissue was collected more than 3 cm away from the tumor edge. Material for sequencing was distant non-tumor lung tissue. This chain connects TRBV20-1 to TRBJ2-5, with D possibly matching TRBD2 (5 bases). The sequence came from a woman aged 45-59 years with non-small cell lung cancer. CDR3 region: CSMLRVPQETQYF. In DNA, the CDR3 is TGCAGTATGTTGCGGGTGCCCCAAGAGACCCAGTACTTC.